This entry describes one T cell receptor beta chain. Antigen specificity is unknown. CDR1 and CDR2 from the germline V gene are SGHTA and FQGNSA. The V end lost 1 base, the J end lost 4 bases, and 7 bases lay between the germline ends. The CDR3 contains 14 residues. Sorting of CD4+ naive, central memory, regulatory and stem cell-like memory cells was performed via CD45RO/CCR7/CD25/CD127/CD95/CD27. Sequencing targeted expressed TCRB transcripts, as all isolated RNA had been reverse transcribed. Generated by immunoSEQ multiplex PCR, the TCRdb table keeps only in-frame clones and is missing some. The table shows about 650,000 clones, with 12% occurring only once. This specimen comes from a study of beta chain features in type 1 diabetes. Overall study findings and caveats: Any role of HLA type in TCRB rearrangement remained unresolved here. Moderate but significant shortening of TCRB CDR3s was recorded in all four CD4+ subsets from Type 1 diabetes patients.

This chain links TRBV7-2 with TRBJ2-2; no definite D call. What was sequenced was naive CD4+ T cells from blood. This TCR was recovered from a man aged 30-40 years with type 1 diabetes. The chain's CDR3 is CASSLGRSTGELFF. CDR3 nucleotides: TGTGCCAGCAGCTTAGGACGGTCCACCGGGGAGCTGTTTTTT.